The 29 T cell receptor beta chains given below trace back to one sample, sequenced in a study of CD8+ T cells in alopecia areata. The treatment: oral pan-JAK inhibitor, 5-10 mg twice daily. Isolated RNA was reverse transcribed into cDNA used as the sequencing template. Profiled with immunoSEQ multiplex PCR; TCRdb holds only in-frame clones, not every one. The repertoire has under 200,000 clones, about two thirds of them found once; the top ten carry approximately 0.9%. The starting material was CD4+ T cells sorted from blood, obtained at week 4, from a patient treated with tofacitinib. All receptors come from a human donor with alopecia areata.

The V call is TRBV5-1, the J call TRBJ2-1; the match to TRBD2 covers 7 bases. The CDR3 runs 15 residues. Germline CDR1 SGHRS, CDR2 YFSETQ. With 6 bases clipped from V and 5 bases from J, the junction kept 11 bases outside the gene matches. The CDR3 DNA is TGCGCCAGCACCCGAGGTAGTCGGGGGGACAATGAGCAGTTCTTC. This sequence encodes CASTRGSRGDNEQFF.

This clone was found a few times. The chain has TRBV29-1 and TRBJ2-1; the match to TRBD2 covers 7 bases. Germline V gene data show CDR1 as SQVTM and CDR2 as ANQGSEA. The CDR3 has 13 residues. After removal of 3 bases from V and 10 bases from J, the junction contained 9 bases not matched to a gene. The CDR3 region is CSVEPNSGWEQFF. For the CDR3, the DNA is TGCAGCGTTGAGCCGAATAGCGGGTGGGAGCAGTTCTTC.

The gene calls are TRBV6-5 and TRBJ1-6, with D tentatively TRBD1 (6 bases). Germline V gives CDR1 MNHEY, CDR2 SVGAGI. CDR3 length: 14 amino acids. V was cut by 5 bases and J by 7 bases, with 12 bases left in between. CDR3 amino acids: CASSNRVLNSPLHF. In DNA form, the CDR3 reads TGTGCCAGCAGTAACAGGGTCCTCAATTCACCCCTCCACTTT.

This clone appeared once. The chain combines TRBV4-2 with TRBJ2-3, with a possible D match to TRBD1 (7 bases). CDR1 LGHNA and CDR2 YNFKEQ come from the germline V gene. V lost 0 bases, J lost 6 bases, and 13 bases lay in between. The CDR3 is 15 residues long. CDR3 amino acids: CASSQDLEGADTQYF. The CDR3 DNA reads TGTGCCAGCAGCCAAGATCTGGAGGGGGCGGATACGCAGTATTTT.

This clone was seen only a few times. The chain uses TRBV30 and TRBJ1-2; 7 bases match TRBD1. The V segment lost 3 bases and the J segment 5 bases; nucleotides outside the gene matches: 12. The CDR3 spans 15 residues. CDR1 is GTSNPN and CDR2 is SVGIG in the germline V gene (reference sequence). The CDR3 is CAWRKPDRIYYGYTF. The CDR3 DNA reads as TGTGCCTGGAGAAAACCGGACAGGATTTATTATGGCTACACCTTC.

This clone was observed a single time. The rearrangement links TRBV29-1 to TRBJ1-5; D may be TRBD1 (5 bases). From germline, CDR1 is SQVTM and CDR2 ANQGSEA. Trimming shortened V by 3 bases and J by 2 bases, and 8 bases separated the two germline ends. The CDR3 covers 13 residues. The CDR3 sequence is CSVDVGGNQPQHF. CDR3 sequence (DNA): TGCAGCGTTGACGTAGGGGGCAATCAGCCCCAGCATTTT.

The chain's CDR3 is CASSYRGTGADEQYF. The CDR3 coding sequence is TGTGCCAGCAGCTACCGAGGGACAGGGGCTGACGAGCAGTACTTC. This rearrangement joins TRBV7-9 to TRBJ2-7; 10 bases match TRBD1. CDR1 SEHNR and CDR2 FQNEAQ come from the germline V gene (reference sequence). Germline trimming cut 4 bases from V and 5 bases from J; bases unmatched to any gene: 8. The CDR3 runs to 15 residues. Variable domain in full (rest from reference TRBV7-9 and TRBJ2-7): DTGVSQNPRHKITKRGQNVTFRCDPISEHNRLYWYRQTLGQGPEFLTYFQNEAQLEKSRLLSDRFSAERPKGSFSTLEIQRTEQGDSAMYLCASSYRGTGADEQYFGPGTRLTVT.

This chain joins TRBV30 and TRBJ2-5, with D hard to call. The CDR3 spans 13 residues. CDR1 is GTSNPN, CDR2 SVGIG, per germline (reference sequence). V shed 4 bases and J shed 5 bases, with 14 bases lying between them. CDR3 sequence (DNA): TGTGCCTGGACGGCATCGCTATCGGAGACCCAGTACTTC. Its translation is CAWTASLSETQYF.

The CDR3 loop reads CASSLGGHYGYTF. DNA for the CDR3: TGTGCCAGCAGCTTAGGGGGGCACTATGGCTACACCTTC. This chain connects TRBV13 to TRBJ1-2; a weak D match, TRBD1 (5 bases). Trimming removed 0 bases at V and 3 bases at J, with 5 bases between. The CDR3 has 13 amino acids. Germline lookup yields CDR1 PRHDT and CDR2 FYEKMQ (reference sequence).

The CDR3: CASRWAGEQYF. The CDR3 nucleotides read TGTGCCAGTCGTTGGGCGGGCGAGCAGTACTTC. The chain joins TRBV6-6 to TRBJ2-7; weak D call: TRBD2 (5 bases). Germline CDR1 and CDR2: MNHNY and SVGAGI (reference sequence). This CDR3 has 11 amino acids. The germline V and J ends were trimmed by 9 bases and 6 bases, with 12 bases remaining between them.

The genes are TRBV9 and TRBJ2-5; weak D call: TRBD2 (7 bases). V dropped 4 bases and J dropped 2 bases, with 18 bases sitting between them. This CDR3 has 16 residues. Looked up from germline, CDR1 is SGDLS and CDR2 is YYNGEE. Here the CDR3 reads CASSPGGRGRQETQYF. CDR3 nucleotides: TGTGCCAGCAGCCCGGGCGGGCGGGGGCGTCAAGAGACCCAGTACTTC.

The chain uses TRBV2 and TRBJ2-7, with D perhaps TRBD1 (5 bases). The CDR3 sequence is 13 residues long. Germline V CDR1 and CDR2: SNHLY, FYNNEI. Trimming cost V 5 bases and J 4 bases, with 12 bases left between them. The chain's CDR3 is CASSLTDSYEQYF. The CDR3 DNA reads TGTGCCAGCAGTCTGACAGATAGTTACGAGCAGTACTTC.

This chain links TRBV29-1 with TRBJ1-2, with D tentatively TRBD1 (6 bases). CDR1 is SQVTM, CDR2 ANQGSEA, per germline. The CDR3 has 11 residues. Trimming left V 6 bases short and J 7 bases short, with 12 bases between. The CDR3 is CSVGTGFGYTF. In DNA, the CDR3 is TGCAGCGTGGGTACAGGGTTTGGCTACACCTTC.

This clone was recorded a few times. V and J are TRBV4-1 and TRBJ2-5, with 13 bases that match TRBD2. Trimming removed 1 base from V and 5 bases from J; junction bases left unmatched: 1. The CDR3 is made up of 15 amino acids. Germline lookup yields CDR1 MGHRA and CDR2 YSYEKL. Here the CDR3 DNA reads TGCGCCAGCAGCCAAGGGACTAGCGGGGGCGAGACCCAGTACTTC. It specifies CASSQGTSGGETQYF.

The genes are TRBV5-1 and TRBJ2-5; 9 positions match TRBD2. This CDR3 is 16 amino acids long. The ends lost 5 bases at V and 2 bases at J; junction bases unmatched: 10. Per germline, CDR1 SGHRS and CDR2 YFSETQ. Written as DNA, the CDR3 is TGCGCCAGCAGTCCCTCCGGGACTAGCTTGCAAGAGACCCAGTACTTC. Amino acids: CASSPSGTSLQETQYF.

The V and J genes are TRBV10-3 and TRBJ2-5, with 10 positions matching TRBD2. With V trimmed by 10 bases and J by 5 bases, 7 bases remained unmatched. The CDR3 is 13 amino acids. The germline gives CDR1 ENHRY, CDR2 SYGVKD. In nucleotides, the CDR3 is TGTGCCACCGAGCGGGGGGGCGGCGAGACCCAGTACTTC. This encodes CATERGGGETQYF.

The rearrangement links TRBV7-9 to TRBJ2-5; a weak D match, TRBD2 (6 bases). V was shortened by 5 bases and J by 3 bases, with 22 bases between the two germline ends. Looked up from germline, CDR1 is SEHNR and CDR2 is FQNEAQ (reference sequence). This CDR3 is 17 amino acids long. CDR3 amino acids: CASSPRSPEGPKETQYF. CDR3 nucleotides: TGTGCCAGCAGCCCACGGTCCCCGGAGGGGCCGAAAGAGACCCAGTACTTC.

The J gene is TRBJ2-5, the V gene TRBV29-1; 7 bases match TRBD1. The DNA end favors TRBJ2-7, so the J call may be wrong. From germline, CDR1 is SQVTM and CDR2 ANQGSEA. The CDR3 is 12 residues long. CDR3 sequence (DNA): TGCAGCGTGGGACAGAACAACTACGAGCAGTACTTC. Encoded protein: CSVGQNNYEQYF.

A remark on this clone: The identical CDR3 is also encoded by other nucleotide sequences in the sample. DNA of the CDR3: TGCAGCGTTGGGCAAGTGAACACTGAAGCTTTCTTT. Protein product: CSVGQVNTEAFF. The chain is built from TRBV29-1 and TRBJ1-1; no clear D gene. CDR3 length equals 12 residues. Germline assignment: CDR1 SQVTM and CDR2 ANQGSEA. Trimming took 4 bases from V and 0 from J, leaving 6 bases between them.

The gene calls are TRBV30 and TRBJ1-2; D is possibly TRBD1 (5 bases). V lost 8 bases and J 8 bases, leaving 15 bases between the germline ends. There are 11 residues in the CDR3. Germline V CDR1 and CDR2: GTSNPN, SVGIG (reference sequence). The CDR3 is CAGAWGGGYTF. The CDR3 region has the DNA TGTGCCGGGGCCTGGGGCGGCGGCTACACCTTC.

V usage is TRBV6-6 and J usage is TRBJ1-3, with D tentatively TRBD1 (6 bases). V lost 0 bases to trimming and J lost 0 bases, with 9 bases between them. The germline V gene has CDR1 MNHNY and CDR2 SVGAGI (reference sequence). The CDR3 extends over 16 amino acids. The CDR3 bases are TGTGCCAGCAGTTACTCAACAGGGAGCTCTGGAAACACCATATATTTT. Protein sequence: CASSYSTGSSGNTIYF.

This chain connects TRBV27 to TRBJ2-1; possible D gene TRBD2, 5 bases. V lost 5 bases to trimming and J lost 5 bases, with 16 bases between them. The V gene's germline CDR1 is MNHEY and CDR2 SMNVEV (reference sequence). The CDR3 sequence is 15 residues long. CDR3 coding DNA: TGTGCCAGCAGTCCTGACACGGGATTCAACAATGAGCAGTTCTTC. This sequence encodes CASSPDTGFNNEQFF.

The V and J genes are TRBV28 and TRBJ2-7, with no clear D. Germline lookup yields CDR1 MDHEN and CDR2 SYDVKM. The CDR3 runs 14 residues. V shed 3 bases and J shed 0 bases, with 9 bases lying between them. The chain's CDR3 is CASSFPRPSYEQYF. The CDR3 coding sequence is TGTGCCAGCAGTTTTCCCAGGCCCTCCTACGAGCAGTACTTC.

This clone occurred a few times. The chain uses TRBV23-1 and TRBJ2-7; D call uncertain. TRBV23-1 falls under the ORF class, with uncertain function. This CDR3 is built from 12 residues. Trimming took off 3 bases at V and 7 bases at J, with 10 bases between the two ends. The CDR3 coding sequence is TGCGCCAGCAGTCACCCCCCGCGGGAGCAGTACTTC. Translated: CASSHPPREQYF.

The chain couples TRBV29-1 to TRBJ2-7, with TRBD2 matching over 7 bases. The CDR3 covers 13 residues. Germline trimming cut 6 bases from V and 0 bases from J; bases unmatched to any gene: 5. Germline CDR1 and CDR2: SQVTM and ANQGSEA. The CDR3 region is CSVGRALSYEQYF. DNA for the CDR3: TGCAGCGTAGGGAGGGCCCTCTCCTACGAGCAGTACTTC.

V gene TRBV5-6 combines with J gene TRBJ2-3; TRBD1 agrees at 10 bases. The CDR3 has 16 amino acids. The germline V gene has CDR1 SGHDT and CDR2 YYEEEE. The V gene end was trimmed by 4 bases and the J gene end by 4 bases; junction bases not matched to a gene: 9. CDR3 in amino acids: CASSRPGQGGADTQYF. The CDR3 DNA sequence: TGTGCCAGCAGCCGGCCCGGACAGGGGGGGGCAGATACGCAGTATTTT. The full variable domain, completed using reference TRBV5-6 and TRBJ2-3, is DAGVTQSPTHLIKTRGQQVTLRCSPKSGHDTVSWYQQALGQGPQFIFQYYEEEERQRGNFPDRFSGHQFPNYSSELNVNALLLGDSALYLCASSRPGQGGADTQYFGPGTRLTVL.

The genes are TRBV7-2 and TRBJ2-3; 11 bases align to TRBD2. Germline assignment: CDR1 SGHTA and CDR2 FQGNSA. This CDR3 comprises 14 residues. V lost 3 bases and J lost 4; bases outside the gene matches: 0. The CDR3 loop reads CASSFSGGADTQYF. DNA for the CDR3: TGTGCCAGCAGCTTTAGCGGGGGGGCAGATACGCAGTATTTT.

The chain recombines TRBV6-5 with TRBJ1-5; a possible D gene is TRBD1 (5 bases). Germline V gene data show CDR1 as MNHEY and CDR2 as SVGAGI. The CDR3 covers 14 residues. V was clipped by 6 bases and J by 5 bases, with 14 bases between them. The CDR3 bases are TGTGCCAGCAGCCTCAGGGAGACGGATCAGCCCCAGCATTTT. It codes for CASSLRETDQPQHF.

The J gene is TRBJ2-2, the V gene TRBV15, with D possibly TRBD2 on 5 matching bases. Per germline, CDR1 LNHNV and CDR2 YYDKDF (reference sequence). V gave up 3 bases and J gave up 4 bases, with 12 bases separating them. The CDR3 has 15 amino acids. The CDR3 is CATSREGRGTGELFF. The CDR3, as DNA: TGTGCCACCAGCAGGGAAGGTCGGGGCACCGGGGAGCTGTTTTTT.